This T cell receptor (beta chain) was sequenced in a study of T cell responses to AZD1222 COVID-19 vaccine. Study in general: Second-dose recipients at about 4 or about 12 weeks were treated as one pooled group. General study findings and limits: Spike was spanned by vaccine-associated CD4 TCRs, with dominance at 160-218 and 743-854. Donors, mostly white British, included more females; clonal diversity was possibly underestimated.

The CDR3 spans 16 residues. CDR1 LGHDT and CDR2 YNNKEL come from the germline V gene (reference sequence). Trimming shortened V by 0 bases and J by 5 bases, and 11 bases separated the two germline ends. Sequencing was performed with immunoSEQ multiplex PCR; in TCRdb, only in-frame clones are kept and a portion is missing. Of around 97,000 clones listed, 90% were seen once; the top ten hold roughly 5%. As to this clone: Its target is unknown.

This TCR was sampled from an adult in good health. The chain employs TRBV3-1 (or the pseudogene TRBV3-2) and TRBJ1-6; D not resolved. Sequences were derived from peripheral blood, sampled on day 0 of AZD1222 vaccination. The CDR3 loop is CASSQDRQMNNSPLHF. The CDR3, as DNA: TGTGCCAGCAGCCAAGATCGACAAATGAATAATTCACCCCTCCACTTT.